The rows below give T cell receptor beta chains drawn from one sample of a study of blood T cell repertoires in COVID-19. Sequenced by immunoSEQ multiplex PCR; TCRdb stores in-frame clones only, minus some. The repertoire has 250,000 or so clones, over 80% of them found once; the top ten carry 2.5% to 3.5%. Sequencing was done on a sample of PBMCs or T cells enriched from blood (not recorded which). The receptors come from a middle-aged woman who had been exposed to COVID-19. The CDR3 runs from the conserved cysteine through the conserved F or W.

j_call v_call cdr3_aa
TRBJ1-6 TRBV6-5 CASGELQGENSPLHF
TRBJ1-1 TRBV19 CASRTGTVDTEAFF
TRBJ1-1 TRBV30 CAWSVGGEAFF
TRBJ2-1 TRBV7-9 CASSLSSPQLAIPQFF
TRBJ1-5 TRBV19 CASSSQGNQPQHF
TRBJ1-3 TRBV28 CASSSPPSSGNTIYF
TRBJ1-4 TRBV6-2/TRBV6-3 CASSPQSSGTSTNEKLFF
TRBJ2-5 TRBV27 CASSLWSEDETQYF
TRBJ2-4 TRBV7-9 CASSSTGIFEF
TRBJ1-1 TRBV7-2 CASRSGPSNTEAFF
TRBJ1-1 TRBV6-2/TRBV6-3 CASSAARDRSTEAFF
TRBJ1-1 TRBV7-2 CASSPEVKQGEAFF
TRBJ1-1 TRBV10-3 CAISAGTGNTEAFF
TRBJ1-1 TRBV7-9 CASSFGQQVTEAFF
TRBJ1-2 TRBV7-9 CASSPGGQGANYGYTF
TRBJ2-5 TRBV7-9 CASSLGVSSQETQYF
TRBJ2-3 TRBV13 CASSYSGDTDTQYF
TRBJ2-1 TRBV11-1 CASSTLASSYNEQFF
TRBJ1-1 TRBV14 CASSQSDRGNTEAFF
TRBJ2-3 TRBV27 CASRPSRGVSTDTQYF
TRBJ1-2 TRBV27 CASSSYPGSNYGYTF
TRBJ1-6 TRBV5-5 CASSSFRTDNSPLHF
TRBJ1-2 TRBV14 CASSQDVGGPYGYTF
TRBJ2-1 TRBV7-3 CASSPTREAYNEQFF
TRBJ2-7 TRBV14 CASSPPAGGGQYF
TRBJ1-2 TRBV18 CASSPLGPGTGLGANYGYTF
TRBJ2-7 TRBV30 CAWIRFSLGSYEQYF
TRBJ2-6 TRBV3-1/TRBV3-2 CASSLHLGGGANVLTF
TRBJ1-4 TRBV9 CASSLLPGEKLFF
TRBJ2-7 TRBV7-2 CASSLIGGGAYEQYF
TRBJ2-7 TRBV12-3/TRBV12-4 CASSLGLYEQYF
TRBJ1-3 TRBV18 CASSSESSGNTIYF
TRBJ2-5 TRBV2 CASSEAPAGAGETQYF
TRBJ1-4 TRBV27 CASRGGNEKLFF
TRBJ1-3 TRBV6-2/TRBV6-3 CASSYRGGNRNTIYF
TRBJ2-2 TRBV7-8 CASSLTGARAGELFF
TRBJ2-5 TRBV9 CASSGPGQGARETQYF
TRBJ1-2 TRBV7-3 CASSETGYGYTF
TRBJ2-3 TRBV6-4 CASSENSGGAGTQYF